A selection of T cell receptor beta chains follows, all from one sample in a study of vaccination and CD4 T cells after COVID-19. These TCRs' antigens remain unknown. One entry per CDR3 protein results from TCRdb running MiXCR on the PCR reads. The table has approximately 17,000 distinct CDR3 sequences, around 60% seen once; the top ten hold 11%. What was sequenced was CD4+ T cells from blood, cultured in vitro. These TCRs come from a human donor who had recovered from COVID-19. Each CDR3 is given with its conserved first and last residue. D genes are given only for firm matches. Not every row has a clone size; where given, it reads once, few, many or a size class.

j_gene | d_gene | abundance | v_gene | CDR3aa | CDR3nt
TRBJ2-2 | TRBD1 | . | TRBV6-1 | CASSRLQGTGANTGELFF | TGTGCCAGCAGTCGACTACAAGGGACAGGAGCGAACACCGGGGAGCTGTTTTTT
TRBJ2-2 | . | . | TRBV28 | CASRSRYTGELFF | TGTGCCAGCAGGAGCAGATACACCGGGGAGCTGTTTTTT
TRBJ1-5 | . | . | TRBV19 | CASRVTGPGEPQHF | TGTGCCAGTAGGGTGACGGGACCAGGGGAGCCCCAGCATTTT
TRBJ2-2 | . | few | TRBV7-9 | CASSPLGDLLNTGELFF | TGTGCCAGCAGCCCCCTAGGGGATCTCCTGAACACCGGGGAGCTGTTTTTT
TRBJ2-6 | TRBD1 | . | TRBV5-6 | CASSDLGSGGPWRSGANVLTF | TGTGCCAGCAGCGACCTCGGATCAGGGGGTCCCTGGAGGTCTGGGGCCAACGTCCTGACTTTC
TRBJ1-5 | . | few | TRBV7-9 | CASSLGGRNQPQHF | TGTGCCAGCAGCTTAGGAGGCCGAAATCAGCCCCAGCATTTT
TRBJ1-1 | TRBD1 | . | TRBV5-1 | CASSLGPTGDAEAFF | TGCGCCAGCAGCTTGGGACCGACAGGGGACGCTGAAGCTTTCTTT
TRBJ1-5 | . | . | TRBV18 | CATTGGGNQPQHF | TGTGCCACCACGGGGGGGGGCAATCAGCCCCAGCATTTT
TRBJ1-1 | . | . | TRBV6-5 | CASSYSDSGAFF | TGTGCCAGCAGTTACTCGGACAGCGGAGCTTTCTTT
TRBJ1-6 | . | . | TRBV21-1 | CASGGTGKASYNSPLHF | TGTGCCAGCGGGGGGACAGGGAAGGCCTCCTATAATTCACCCCTCCACTTT
TRBJ2-2 | . | . | TRBV6-1 | CASSPRHNTGELFF | TGTGCCAGCAGTCCACGACATAACACCGGGGAGCTGTTTTTT
TRBJ2-7 | . | . | TRBV6-1 | CASSEIQLGLYEQYF | TGTGCCAGCAGTGAAATCCAGCTAGGGCTCTACGAGCAGTACTTC
TRBJ2-7 | . | . | TRBV7-9 | CASSLGPSYEQYF | TGTGCCAGCAGCTTAGGGCCTAGCTACGAGCAGTACTTC
TRBJ1-1 | . | . | TRBV6-1 | CASSDLGQRNTEAFF | TGTGCCAGCAGTGACCTAGGACAGAGGAACACTGAAGCTTTCTTT
TRBJ1-5 | . | . | TRBV19 | CASSIRPAANSNQPQHF | TGTGCCAGTAGTATTCGTCCGGCAGCTAATAGCAATCAGCCCCAGCATTTT
TRBJ1-4 | TRBD1 | . | TRBV28 | CASSEGDRGKLFF | TGTGCCAGCAGTGAGGGGGACAGGGGGAAACTGTTTTTT
TRBJ2-2 | TRBD1 | few | TRBV15 | CATSSRQGRNGELFF | TGTGCCACCAGCTCGCGACAGGGGCGTAACGGGGAGCTGTTTTTT
TRBJ2-2 | . | . | TRBV20-1 | CSASRQGGGAGELFF | TGCAGTGCTAGCCGACAGGGTGGAGGGGCCGGGGAGCTGTTTTTT
TRBJ1-5 | TRBD1 | . | TRBV7-2 | CASSFNTGGNQPQHF | TGTGCCAGCAGCTTTAACACAGGGGGCAATCAGCCCCAGCATTTT
TRBJ1-1 | . | once | TRBV19 | CASSPRGRVTEAFF | TGTGCCAGTTCCCCTCGGGGGCGGGTCACTGAAGCTTTCTTT
TRBJ1-1 | . | . | TRBV6-5 | CASSYQGGFMSTEAFF | TGTGCCAGCAGTTACCAGGGTGGCTTTATGTCCACTGAAGCTTTCTTT
TRBJ2-7 | TRBD2 | . | TRBV11-2 | CASRLQTSGYEQYF | TGTGCCAGCAGACTCCAGACTAGCGGCTACGAGCAGTACTTC
TRBJ2-3 | . | . | TRBV2 | CASSVGSSTDTQYF | TGTGCCAGCAGTGTGGGTTCGAGCACAGATACGCAGTATTTT
TRBJ1-2 | . | . | TRBV7-2 | CASNPGGVYGYTF | TGTGCCAGCAACCCTGGGGGAGTGTATGGCTACACCTTC
TRBJ2-7 | . | . | TRBV20-1 | CSARPGLALAGDEQYF | TGCAGTGCCCGACCTGGGTTGGCTCTAGCCGGGGACGAGCAGTACTTC
TRBJ1-1 | . | . | TRBV7-9 | CASSLAEITEAFF | TGTGCCAGCAGCTTGGCCGAAATCACTGAAGCTTTCTTT
TRBJ1-3 | . | few | TRBV15 | CATSRDAGPGNTIYF | TGTGCCACCAGCAGAGATGCAGGTCCTGGAAACACCATATATTTT
TRBJ1-1 | . | . | TRBV6-1 | CASRRDMASTEAFF | TGTGCCAGCAGAAGGGACATGGCGAGCACTGAAGCTTTCTTT
TRBJ2-4 | . | . | TRBV7-2 | CASSLGQTYIQYF | TGTGCCAGCAGCCTCGGACAGACCTACATTCAGTACTTC
TRBJ2-4 | . | few | TRBV20-1 | CSATTGDLRYF | TGCAGTGCTACTACCGGGGACCTTCGGTACTTC
TRBJ1-1 | . | . | TRBV12-3/TRBV12-4 | CASTLEMNTEAFF | TGTGCCAGCACCTTGGAGATGAACACTGAAGCTTTCTTT
TRBJ2-3 | TRBD2 | . | TRBV6-2/TRBV6-3 | CASSYPGLAGPYTIRDTQYF | TGTGCCAGCAGTTATCCGGGACTAGCGGGACCTTATACCATAAGGGATACGCAGTATTTT
TRBJ2-5 | . | . | TRBV2 | CASRSGAWGETQYF | TGTGCCAGCAGATCGGGAGCCTGGGGGGAGACCCAGTACTTC
TRBJ1-1 | TRBD1 | few | TRBV7-8 | CASSKRDRGSNTEAFF | TGTGCCAGCAGCAAACGGGACAGGGGGTCGAACACTGAAGCTTTCTTT
TRBJ2-7 | TRBD1 | . | TRBV6-2/TRBV6-3 | CASKGEGQGAYEQYF | TGTGCCAGCAAAGGTGAAGGACAGGGGGCATACGAGCAGTACTTC
TRBJ2-6 | . | once | TRBV2 | CASSEDWGSGANVLTF | TGTGCCAGCAGTGAAGACTGGGGATCTGGGGCCAACGTCCTGACTTTC
TRBJ2-3 | TRBD1 | . | TRBV19 | CASSAKQGQIDTQYF | TGTGCCAGTAGTGCAAAACAGGGACAGATAGATACGCAGTATTTT
TRBJ2-1 | TRBD2 | . | TRBV20-1 | CSARALAGGPVHEQFF | TGCAGTGCTAGAGCCCTAGCGGGAGGGCCTGTCCATGAGCAGTTCTTC
TRBJ1-5 | TRBD1 | . | TRBV6-1 | CASSRGTGENQPQHF | TGTGCCAGCAGCCGGGGGACAGGGGAAAATCAGCCCCAGCATTTT
TRBJ2-7 | TRBD2 | once | TRBV14 | CASSQHDSGSYEQYF | TGTGCCAGCAGCCAACATGACAGCGGGAGCTACGAGCAGTACTTC